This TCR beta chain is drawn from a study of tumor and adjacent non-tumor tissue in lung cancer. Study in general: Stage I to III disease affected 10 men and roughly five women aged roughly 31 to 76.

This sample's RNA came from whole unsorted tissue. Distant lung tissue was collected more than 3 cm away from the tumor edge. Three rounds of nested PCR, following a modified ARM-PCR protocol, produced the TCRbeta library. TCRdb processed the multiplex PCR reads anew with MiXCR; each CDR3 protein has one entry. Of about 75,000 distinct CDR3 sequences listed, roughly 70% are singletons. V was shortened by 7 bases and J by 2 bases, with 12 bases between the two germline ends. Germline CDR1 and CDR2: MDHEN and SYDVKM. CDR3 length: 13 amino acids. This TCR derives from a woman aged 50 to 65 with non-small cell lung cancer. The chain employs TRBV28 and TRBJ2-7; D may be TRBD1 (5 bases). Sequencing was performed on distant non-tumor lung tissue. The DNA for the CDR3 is TGTGCCAGCACCCCAACAGGTCCCTACGAGCAGTACTTC. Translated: CASTPTGPYEQYF. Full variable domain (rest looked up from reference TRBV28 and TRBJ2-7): DVKVTQSSRYLVKRTGEKVFLECVQDMDHENMFWYRQDPGLGLRLIYFSYDVKMKEKGDIPEGYSVSREKKERFSLILESASTNQTSMYLCASTPTGPYEQYFGPGTRLTVT.